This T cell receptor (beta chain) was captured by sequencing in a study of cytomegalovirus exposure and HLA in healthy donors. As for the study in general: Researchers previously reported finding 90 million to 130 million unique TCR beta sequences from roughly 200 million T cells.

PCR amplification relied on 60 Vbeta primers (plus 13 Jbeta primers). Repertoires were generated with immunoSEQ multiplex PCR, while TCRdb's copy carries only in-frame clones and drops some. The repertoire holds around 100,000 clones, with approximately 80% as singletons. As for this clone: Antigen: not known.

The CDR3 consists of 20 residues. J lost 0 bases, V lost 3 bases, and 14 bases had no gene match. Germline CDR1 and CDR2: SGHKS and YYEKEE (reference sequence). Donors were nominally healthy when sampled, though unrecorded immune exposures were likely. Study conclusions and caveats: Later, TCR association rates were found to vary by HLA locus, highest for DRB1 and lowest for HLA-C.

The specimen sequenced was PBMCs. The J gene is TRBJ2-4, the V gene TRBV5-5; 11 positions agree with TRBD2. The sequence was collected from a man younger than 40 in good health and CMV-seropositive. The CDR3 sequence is CASSSADPGLAVLAKNIQYF. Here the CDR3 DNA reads TGTGCCAGCAGCTCCGCAGATCCGGGACTAGCGGTACTAGCCAAAAACATTCAGTACTTC. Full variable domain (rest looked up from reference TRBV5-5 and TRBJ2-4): DAGVTQSPTHLIKTRGQQVTLRCSPISGHKSVSWYQQVLGQGPQFIFQYYEKEERGRGNFPDRFSARQFPNYSSELNVNALLLGDSALYLCASSSADPGLAVLAKNIQYFGAGTRLSVL.